This T cell receptor (beta chain) was retrieved from a study of blood T cell repertoires in COVID-19 (dated by TCRdb to 2020 to 2022). For the study in its entirety: Collaborator samples came from the United States, Italy and Spain and covered acute and convalescent phases of COVID-19. The material from the prospective study consisted of cDNA or gDNA derived from T cells, B-cell-depleted T cells, or PBMCs. Deeply sampled blood TCRbeta repertoires from subjects exposed to, actively infected with, or recovered from COVID-19 were included in the dataset. The repertoires were made available in a free public database intended to serve as a resource for research on the immune response to SARS-CoV-2. The samples were drawn from the first 160 participants of the ongoing ImmuneRACE study and from some 1,300 subjects provided by 6 global collaborators. The sample metadata nearly always contained a de-identified subject ID, COVID-19 status, age in years and sex. Where available, HLA class I and class II types were obtained from metadata supplied by the sample provider rather than from assay-based typing. Here is what the overall study found, with its caveats: Clinical and demographic metadata were provided uncurated, with the amount varying by source and participant.

Via the germline V gene, CDR1 is SGHAT and CDR2 FQNNGV. Cut back by 5 bases and 0 bases, the V and J ends lie 11 bases apart. Inclusive of the bounding cysteine and phenylalanine, the CDR3 is 15 residues long. Here the CDR3 DNA is all that survives: 45 bases in frame from base 1. The immunoSEQ Assay, a bias-controlled multiplex PCR, was used to amplify TCRbeta CDR3 regions from genomic DNA. On the study's bioinformatics: Within the assay, amplification of reference gene primers was used to estimate how many nucleated cells each sample contained. To quantify the absolute abundance of each unique TCRbeta CDR3 rearrangement, sequence reads were collapsed and filtered. For each sample, productive Simpson clonality was calculated by taking the square root of Simpson's diversity index across productive rearrangements. TCRdb stores this immuneACCESS table with in-frame sequences only. Part of the clones is absent; in the studies checked, under half of the shortfall reflects unresolved V genes, and no reason is known for the rest. V, J and clone size reflect that table, while D and trimming were determined from the DNA. In all, the sample holds over 400,000 clones, and 70% to 90% of those were seen once. Of the sample, roughly 3.2% is held by the ten largest clones.

The collaborating institutions used their own protocols to collect whole blood in K2EDTA tubes. For TCRbeta analysis, collaborators shipped samples in one of three forms: frozen whole blood, isolated PBMCs, or DNA extracted from either of those sample types. In the case of this clone: No cognate antigen has been identified for it. Base qualities are not recorded, but no much larger clone differs from it by a single base.

The V and J genes are TRBV11-2 and TRBJ1-3; no D gene is confidently identified. Source material: peripheral blood. This receptor was identified in a human donor in a cohort sampled during active COVID-19. The nucleotide sequence is given as TGTGCCAGCAGCCCAAACGGTGTCTCTGGAAACACCATATATTTT. The resulting protein is CASSPNGVSGNTIYF.